Below, one T cell receptor (beta chain) is given with its context. This sample is part of a study of blood T cell repertoires in COVID-19. On the study more broadly: The analysed material was cDNA or gDNA that came from T cells, B-cell-depleted T cells, or PBMCs.

V lost 1 base, J lost 6 bases, and 10 bases lay in between. CDR1 is MGHRA, CDR2 YSYEKL, per germline. This CDR3 is 15 amino acids long. In the authors' methods: By means of reference gene primer amplification, nucleated cell counts were estimated. Clones were read by immunoSEQ multiplex PCR, and TCRdb kept only the in-frame ones, dropping some. That table furnishes V, J and clone size, whereas the DNA furnished D and trimming. The data show about 170,000 clones, around 87% seen once. The material sequenced was peripheral blood. The chain is built from TRBV4-1 and TRBJ2-6, with D uncertain. The source is a woman aged 80 or over in a cohort sampled during active or convalescent COVID-19. In nucleotides, the CDR3 is TGCGCCAGCAGCCAAGGTGTACAGATGGCCAACGTCCTGACTTTC. Translation: CASSQGVQMANVLTF.